One and the same sample provided the 5 T cell receptor beta chains below, sequenced in a study of T cell repertoires in cytomegalovirus infection. TCRdb redid the calling of the reads with MiXCR, one entry per CDR3 protein. The sample has hundreds of thousands of distinct CDR3 sequences, under 40% seen once; the top ten hold around 3%. Material for sequencing was PBMCs. These receptors came from a human donor in good health (CMV status not recorded). Some clones in this sample may be carry-over from other donors' samples.

A few counts support this clonotype. V usage is TRBV7-2 and J usage is TRBJ1-6; the D is unclear. Germline CDR1 is SGHTA and CDR2 is FQGNSA. The CDR3 spans 15 residues. V lost 6 bases and J lost 9, with 18 bases in between. CDR3 region: CASSRKTGFGSPLHF. In DNA form, the CDR3 reads TGTGCCAGCAGTCGTAAGACTGGCTTCGGTTCACCCCTCCACTTT.

This clonotype came up a few times. The J gene is TRBJ1-2, the V gene TRBV7-8; TRBD1 is a possible D gene (5 bases). Trimming removed 0 bases from V and 0 bases from J, with 8 bases in between. Germline V gene data show CDR1 as SGHVS and CDR2 as FQNEAQ. The CDR3 extends over 15 amino acids. CDR3 DNA sequence: TGTGCCAGCAGCTTAGCGGCAGGGTCTAACTATGGCTACACCTTC. Translating it yields CASSLAAGSNYGYTF.

The chain uses TRBV7-4 and TRBJ1-3; no definite D call. The CDR3 contains 14 residues. Trimming left V 4 bases short and J 8 bases short, with 15 bases between. Germline CDR1 reads SGHVT; CDR2 reads SQSDAQ. The CDR3 is CASSSTRGVDTIYF. The CDR3 DNA reads TGTGCCAGCAGCTCAACACGCGGGGTCGACACCATATATTTT.

This clonotype was detected only a few times. The chain uses TRBV7-2 and TRBJ2-1, with TRBD2 as a possible D gene (5 bases). CDR3 length: 14 amino acids. With 1 base removed from V and 5 bases from J, the gap between germline ends came to 9 bases. Germline-derived CDR1 and CDR2 are SGHTA and FQGNSA. CDR3 coding DNA: TGTGCCAGCAGCTTAGTAGTGAGGGACAATGAGCAGTTCTTC. This gives the protein CASSLVVRDNEQFF.

This clonotype was observed a few times. The chain couples TRBV19 to TRBJ2-2; perhaps TRBD1 as D (5 bases). The CDR3 loop spans 14 amino acids. V was cut by 7 bases and J by 2 bases, with 11 bases left in between. The germline V gene encodes CDR1 LNHDA and CDR2 SQIVND (reference sequence). CDR3 protein: CASMGQFNTGELFF. CDR3 coding DNA: TGTGCCAGTATGGGGCAGTTTAACACCGGGGAGCTGTTTTTT.